This passage covers 14 T cell receptor beta chains from one sample sequenced in a study of identical twins. One entry per CDR3 protein, called by TCRdb with MiXCR from the 5' RACE reads. This table holds a few hundred thousand distinct CDR3 sequences, just under 9.5% found once. The sample was also reused in another study, on yellow fever vaccine responses in identical twins.

Sequenced sample: CD8+ T cells sorted from blood. The receptors derive from a woman aged 18-29 years in good health.

This clonotype appeared many times. V is TRBV29-1 and J is TRBJ2-5, with TRBD1 matching over 7 bases. Germline assignment: CDR1 SQVTM and CDR2 ANQGSEA. V trimming: 2 bases; J trimming: 4 bases; junction bases outside the gene matches: 7. The CDR3 covers 14 residues. The CDR3 protein is CSVEFRDRVETQYF. CDR3 in DNA: TGCAGCGTTGAATTTCGAGACAGGGTAGAGACCCAGTACTTC.

This clonotype showed up many times. V is TRBV12-3 or TRBV12-4 and J is TRBJ2-1; D is ambiguous. The CDR3 is 14 residues long. The V gene lost 2 bases and the J gene lost 5 bases, with 10 bases spanning the gap. The CDR3: CASSLFGDDNEQFF. CDR3 DNA: TGTGCCAGCAGTTTATTCGGTGACGACAATGAGCAGTTCTTC.

This clonotype appeared many times. The genes are TRBV10-3 and TRBJ2-7, with TRBD2 identical over 9 bases. CDR1 and CDR2 from the germline V gene are ENHRY and SYGVKD. With V trimmed by 4 bases and J by 3 bases, 19 bases remained unmatched. The CDR3 runs to 19 residues. CDR3 loop: CAISGTTGLAPEKLYEQYF. The CDR3 DNA reads as TGTGCCATCAGTGGAACAACGGGACTAGCCCCCGAAAAACTCTACGAGCAGTACTTC.

This clonotype was picked up many times. The genes are TRBV29-1 and TRBJ2-5; possibly TRBD2 for D (6 bases). The length of the CDR3 is 13 residues. Germline V lookup: CDR1 SQVTM, CDR2 ANQGSEA. V was cut by 7 bases and J by 2 bases, with 14 bases left in between. In DNA form, the CDR3 reads TGCAGCGGGTGGGGCGGGGCTCAAGAGACCCAGTACTTC. As protein: CSGWGGAQETQYF.

This clonotype was counted many times. This chain connects TRBV27 to TRBJ1-2; D perhaps matches TRBD1 (5 bases). The germline CDR1 and CDR2 sequences are MNHEY and SMNVEV (reference sequence). The CDR3 consists of 12 residues. V lost 10 bases and J 5 bases, leaving 14 bases between the germline ends. CDR3 region: CATHRFSYGYTF. CDR3 in DNA: TGTGCCACACACAGGTTTAGTTATGGCTACACCTTC.

This clonotype was seen only a few times. J is TRBJ2-1 and V is TRBV4-3; 10 nucleotides line up with TRBD1. The germline gives CDR1 LGHNA, CDR2 YSLEER. The CDR3 has 15 amino acids. The trim removed 3 bases at V and 8 bases at J, leaving 7 bases unmatched. The CDR3 sequence: CASSQERQGAYEQFF. DNA for the CDR3: TGCGCCAGCAGCCAGGAAAGACAGGGGGCGTATGAGCAGTTCTTC.

This clonotype was counted many times. This sequence joins TRBV5-6 and TRBJ2-2, with 10 nucleotides matching TRBD1. The V gene end was trimmed by 0 bases and the J gene end by 3 bases; junction bases not matched to a gene: 2. Germline CDR1 and CDR2: SGHDT and YYEEEE. The CDR3 spans 16 residues. CDR3 protein: CASSLGGQGHTGELFF. Here the CDR3 DNA reads TGTGCCAGCAGCTTGGGGGGACAGGGGCACACCGGGGAGCTGTTTTTT.

This clonotype was seen ten or more times. CDR3 sequence: CASSEGGEQFF. The CDR3 coding sequence is TGTGCCAGCAGTGAGGGGGGGGAGCAGTTCTTC. The chain combines TRBV2 with TRBJ2-1; the match to TRBD2 covers 7 bases. V gave up 3 bases and J gave up 10 bases; unmatched junction bases: 0. CDR3 length: 11 residues. Germline V gives CDR1 SNHLY, CDR2 FYNNEI.

The chain is built from TRBV29-1 and TRBJ1-1; D is undetermined. Per germline, CDR1 SQVTM and CDR2 ANQGSEA. The CDR3 is made up of 11 amino acids. With 5 bases removed from V and 1 base from J, the gap between germline ends came to 5 bases. As DNA, the CDR3 is TGCAGCGTTCCAACGAACACTGAAGCTTTCTTT. It encodes CSVPTNTEAFF.

The table lists this clonotype with many counts. The rearrangement joins TRBV4-1 to TRBJ2-1, with 11 bases identical to TRBD2. V lost 5 bases to trimming and J lost 3 bases; unmatched junction nucleotides: 6. Germline CDR1 and CDR2: MGHRA and YSYEKL. The CDR3 consists of 16 residues. The CDR3 sequence: CASSEGTSGDYNEQFF. The DNA of the CDR3 is TGCGCCAGCAGCGAGGGGACTAGCGGAGACTACAATGAGCAGTTCTTC.

This clonotype appeared many times. The rearrangement joins TRBV7-9 to TRBJ2-3, with 7 bases matching TRBD2. CDR3 length: 16 residues. The V gene's germline CDR1 is SEHNR and CDR2 FQNEAQ (reference sequence). After removal of 3 bases from V and 8 bases from J, the junction contained 14 bases not matched to a gene. The CDR3 coding sequence is TGTGCCAGCAGCTTGGAGACTAGCCCACTCAGCCGTACGCAGTATTTT. It is translated as CASSLETSPLSRTQYF. Using reference TRBV7-9 and TRBJ2-3 for the parts outside the CDR3, the full variable domain is DTGVSQNPRHKITKRGQNVTFRCDPISEHNRLYWYRQTLGQGPEFLTYFQNEAQLEKSRLLSDRFSAERPKGSFSTLEIQRTEQGDSAMYLCASSLETSPLSRTQYFGPGTRLTVL.

About this clonotype itself: Being one base from a much bigger clone, this may be a read error. The V and J genes are TRBV30 and TRBJ2-2, with 9 positions matching TRBD1. This CDR3 has 15 residues. Germline V gene sequence: CDR1 GTSNPN, CDR2 SVGIG (reference sequence). V trimming: 2 bases; J trimming: 3 bases; junction bases outside the gene matches: 4. DNA of the CDR3: TGTGCCTGGAGTACCCGGGACAGGGACACCGGGGAGCTGTTTTTT. As protein: CAWSTRDRDTGELFF.

Many counts were recorded for this clonotype. The V call is TRBV29-1, the J call TRBJ2-1; D possibly matches TRBD1 or TRBD2 (5 bases each). This CDR3 contains 19 residues. Germline lookup yields CDR1 SQVTM and CDR2 ANQGSEA. Trimming left V 7 bases short and J 8 bases short, with 36 bases between. CDR3 DNA: TGCAGCGCCGCGGACACGGACACGGAGACTACCAAACCTTTCGATGAGCAGTTCTTC. Its protein is CSAADTDTETTKPFDEQFF.

Of note for this clonotype: A clone one base away is much larger, so this may be a read error. The rearrangement joins TRBV10-3 to TRBJ2-5, with TRBD2 matching over 10 bases. Germline loops: CDR1 ENHRY, CDR2 SYGVKD. This CDR3 contains 17 residues. The ends lost 4 bases at V and 5 bases at J; junction bases unmatched: 13. In DNA, the CDR3 is TGTGCCATCAGTGGTTCCCTAGCGGGAGTTGGGAAGGAGACCCAGTACTTC. This encodes CAISGSLAGVGKETQYF.